This T cell receptor beta chain comes out of a study of blood T cell repertoires in COVID-19. V shed 2 bases, J shed 1 base, and the junction held 5 bases outside the gene matches. The V gene's germline CDR1 is SGHRS and CDR2 YFSETQ. The CDR3 totals 16 residues. Produced via immunoSEQ multiplex PCR; TCRdb's table is partial and in-frame only. Among 300,000 to 350,000 clones, 80% to 90% were seen once, and the ten largest hold about 2%. Sequencing was performed on PBMCs or T cells enriched from blood (not recorded which). V is TRBV5-1 and J is TRBJ1-4, with TRBD1 matching over 7 bases. The TCR was taken from a man under 40 who had recovered from COVID-19. This CDR3 is CASSFQGGQTNEKLFF. CDR3 DNA sequence: TGCGCCAGCAGCTTCCAGGGGGGTCAAACTAATGAAAAACTGTTTTTT.